The T cell receptor (beta chain) described here comes from a study of cytomegalovirus exposure and HLA in healthy donors. Across the study: As released early, the data held about 85 million unique TCRs from HLA-typed donors.

On this clone: Its matching antigen is unknown.

The PCR had 60 Vbeta and 13 Jbeta primers. TCRdb's copy holds only in-frame clones and misses some; the assay was immunoSEQ multiplex PCR. This table has about 270,000 clones, more than 80% appearing once. The V gene's germline CDR1 is SQVTM and CDR2 ANQGSEA. CDR3 length: 14 amino acids. V was shortened by 5 bases and J by 4 bases, with 17 bases between the two germline ends. General study points: Rarity characterized most TCR sequences, yet some public TCRs appeared in many donors. TCR beta chains associated with HLA were, in a later analysis, more clonally expanded than equally common others.

The rearrangement uses TRBV29-1 and TRBJ1-1; tentatively, D is TRBD1 (6 bases). Sequenced sample: PBMCs. The sequence derives from a man aged 35 to 55 in good health and CMV-seropositive. CDR3 residues: CSVKGGDFSTEAFF. DNA of the CDR3: TGCAGCGTTAAAGGGGGGGATTTTAGCACTGAAGCTTTCTTT.